Listed below are T cell receptor beta chains from one sample, sequenced in a study of cytomegalovirus exposure and HLA in healthy donors. Libraries were prepared by immunoSEQ multiplex PCR; TCRdb keeps only in-frame clonotypes and omits some of them. Counted here are tens of thousands of clones, 79% occurring once; the ten biggest clones make up about 4%. Sample: PBMCs. The source is a woman aged 40 to 50 in good health and CMV-seronegative. The CDR3 runs from the conserved cysteine through the conserved F or W. A D gene is named only where the DNA matches it firmly. A row's size may be missing; if present it is once, few, many or a size class.

j_call,d_call,v_call,clone_size,cdr3_length,cdr3_aa,cdr3_nt
TRBJ1-6,.,TRBV9,.,15,CASSGVTGFNSPLHF,TGTGCCAGCAGCGGGGTGACAGGTTTTAATTCACCCCTCCACTTT
TRBJ1-5,TRBD1,TRBV7-9,.,16,CASSFSVGTGDQPQHF,TGTGCCAGCAGCTTTAGCGTGGGGACAGGGGACCAGCCCCAGCATTTT
TRBJ1-1,.,TRBV5-4,.,14,CASSSISGETEAFF,TGTGCCAGCAGCTCCATCAGCGGGGAAACTGAAGCTTTCTTT
TRBJ1-5,.,TRBV7-2,.,14,CASSLEQTNQPQHF,TGTGCCAGCAGCTTAGAACAGACAAATCAGCCCCAGCATTTT
TRBJ2-7,.,TRBV10-3,.,14,CAISEARDSYEQYF,TGTGCCATCAGTGAGGCCAGGGACTCCTACGAGCAGTACTTC
TRBJ1-6,.,TRBV27,.,17,CASSLSPPPEFNSPLHF,TGTGCCAGCAGTTTATCGCCCCCGCCAGAATTTAATTCACCCCTCCACTTT
TRBJ1-5,.,TRBV28,.,13,CASSFAGNQPQHF,TGTGCCAGCAGTTTCGCCGGGAATCAGCCCCAGCATTTT
TRBJ2-1,TRBD2,TRBV2,.,15,CASRGGDSGYNEQFF,TGTGCCAGCAGGGGGGGGGATTCTGGCTACAATGAGCAGTTCTTC
TRBJ1-2,TRBD1,TRBV9,.,14,CASSVGTRGQRYTF,TGTGCCAGCAGCGTAGGGACCCGGGGACAGCGATACACCTTC
TRBJ1-2,.,TRBV9,.,14,CASSAPQLGGGYTF,TGTGCCAGCAGTGCCCCCCAGCTTGGGGGCGGCTACACCTTC
TRBJ1-5,TRBD1,TRBV7-9,.,17,CASSLALTGGAGQPQNF,TGTGCCAGCAGCTTAGCCCTGACAGGGGGGGCAGGCCAGCCCCAGAATTTT
TRBJ1-3,.,TRBV5-1,.,13,CASSQGTGNTIYF,TGCGCCAGCAGCCAGGGGACTGGAAACACCATATATTTT
TRBJ1-4,.,TRBV5-1,.,14,CASSLTGGDEKLFF,TGCGCCAGCAGCTTAACCGGGGGGGATGAAAAACTGTTTTTT
TRBJ1-2,.,TRBV29-1,once,13,CSVDTGKTYGYTF,TGCAGCGTTGATACAGGAAAGACCTATGGCTACACCTTC
TRBJ1-5,.,TRBV6-5,few,15,CASRLTGRGNQPQHF,TGTGCCAGTCGATTAACAGGGAGGGGCAATCAGCCCCAGCATTTT
TRBJ1-2,TRBD1,TRBV15,.,12,CATSRDGGDRTF,TGTGCCACCAGCAGAGATGGGGGGGACAGGACGTTC
TRBJ2-1,.,TRBV18,.,16,CASSPPGISSYNEQFF,TGTGCCAGCTCACCACCGGGCATCAGCTCCTACAATGAGCAGTTCTTC
TRBJ1-2,TRBD1,TRBV19,.,13,CASSKPGQGFNTF,TGTGCCAGTAGTAAACCGGGACAGGGCTTTAACACCTTC
TRBJ1-2,TRBD1,TRBV19,.,16,CASTEDRVEKNYGYTF,TGTGCCAGTACCGAGGACAGGGTGGAGAAAAACTATGGCTACACCTTC
TRBJ1-3,.,TRBV2,.,14,CASSVGLSGNTIYF,TGTGCCAGCAGTGTTGGCCTTTCTGGAAACACCATATATTTT
TRBJ2-5,TRBD1,TRBV19,.,13,CASRRDRVETQYF,TGTGCCAGTCGCCGGGACAGGGTGGAGACCCAGTACTTC
TRBJ2-1,TRBD1,TRBV7-9,few,16,CASSVEWTGSLNEQFF,TGTGCCAGCAGCGTGGAATGGACAGGGTCGCTCAATGAGCAGTTCTTC
TRBJ1-6,TRBD1,TRBV6-6,.,16,CASNPGTAPNNSPLHF,TGTGCCAGCAATCCCGGGACAGCCCCGAATAATTCACCCCTCCACTTT
TRBJ2-3,.,TRBV27,.,13,CASSPGISFTQYF,TGTGCCAGCAGTCCAGGGATTAGCTTTACGCAGTATTTT
TRBJ1-4,.,TRBV15,few,13,CATRPGGAEKLFF,TGTGCCACCAGACCGGGGGGGGCGGAAAAACTGTTTTTT
TRBJ1-2,.,TRBV2,.,14,CASSDSHYNYGYTF,TGTGCCAGCAGTGACAGTCACTATAACTATGGCTACACCTTC
TRBJ2-7,.,TRBV21-1,.,14,CASRARAETYEQYF,TGTGCCAGCAGGGCGCGGGCTGAAACCTACGAGCAGTACTTC
TRBJ1-5,TRBD1,TRBV6-5,.,14,CASSLGGLSGPQHF,TGTGCCAGCAGTTTAGGGGGCCTGAGTGGGCCCCAGCATTTT
TRBJ2-3,.,TRBV7-2,.,15,CASSSRGGGVYTQYF,TGTGCCAGCAGCAGTAGGGGGGGCGGGGTTTATACGCAGTATTTT
TRBJ1-1,TRBD1,TRBV5-5,.,17,CASSSSPGQGKDTEAFF,TGTGCCAGCAGCTCTTCTCCGGGACAGGGTAAGGACACTGAAGCTTTCTTT
TRBJ1-5,.,TRBV12-5,once,13,CASGKEVGQPQHF,TGTGCTAGTGGTAAGGAGGTAGGTCAGCCCCAGCATTTT